This TCR beta chain was found in a study of T cell responses to AZD1222 COVID-19 vaccine. Findings and limits, study-wide: Donors in the cohort were predominantly white British and more often female, and clonal diversity was possibly underestimated.

Sequencing used immunoSEQ multiplex PCR; TCRdb keeps in-frame clones, though not all of them. Of approximately 200,000 clones listed, approximately 93% are singletons. Regarding this clone: Antigen: not known.

The TCR was taken from an adult who received the AZD1222 COVID-19 vaccine. This specimen consisted of peripheral blood, obtained 28 days after the second AZD1222 dose.

For the CDR3, the DNA is TGCGCCAGCAGCTTGGCTGAGACTACGAACACCGGGGAGCTGTTTTTT. Residues: CASSLAETTNTGELFF. The rearrangement uses TRBV5-1 and TRBJ2-2; D is perhaps TRBD2 (5 bases). The CDR3 contains 16 residues. The germline CDR1 and CDR2 sequences are SGHRS and YFSETQ. V was clipped by 0 bases and J by 0 bases, with 9 bases between them. The full variable domain, rest sourced from reference TRBV5-1 and TRBJ2-2, is KAGVTQTPRYLIKTRGQQVTLSCSPISGHRSVSWYQQTPGQGLQFLFEYFSETQRNKGNFPGRFSGRQFSNSRSEMNVSTLELGDSALYLCASSLAETTNTGELFFGEGSRLTVL.